This paragraph reports one T cell receptor beta chain. The antigen it recognizes is unknown. No qualities accompany the bases; no much larger clone lies one base away. These data come from a study of vaccination effects on CD4 cells after COVID-19 (dated by TCRdb to 2021 to 2024). With regard to the full study: Post-vaccine samples across the study were collected a median of 72 days after the second dose, with a range of 14 to 241. The study compared SARS-CoV-2 spike-specific CD4+ TCR repertoires before and after mRNA vaccination in COVID-19 convalescent patients and infection-naive vaccine recipients. Altogether, around 11 COVID-19 convalescent patients and a few SARS-CoV-2-naive healthy vaccine recipients made up the full study. The Oncomine TCR Beta short-read assay on an Illumina iSeq 100 was used to sequence cultures from other donors in the study. The research as a whole found: The study was limited by a small number of convalescent patients and lacked early post-infection timepoints. At late post-vaccination timepoints, both infection-induced and vaccine-induced clones showed marked clonal contraction, consistent with waning T cell responses. In healthy vaccine recipients, vaccine-induced clones were almost all SARS-CoV-2 mono-reactive, with only 1 of 255 cross-reactive with common cold coronaviruses.

The trim is 0 bases for V and 6 bases for J, with a gap of 24 bases between the germline ends. The CDR3 contains 18 residues, cysteine and phenylalanine counted. Only the CDR3 region is kept as DNA, spanning 54 bases read in frame from base 1. CDR1 and CDR2, per the germline V gene, are SGHRS and YFSETQ. To identify antigen-specific CD4+ T cell clonotypes by their expansion, the ViraFEST assay first stimulated PBMC with viral peptide pools and then applied TCR sequencing. After about 9 days of culture, CD4+ T cells were isolated with the EasySep CD4+ T cell isolation kit. Each participant got two doses of an mRNA SARS-CoV-2 vaccine, either BNT162b2 or mRNA-1273. None of the healthy vaccine recipients had a prior SARS-CoV-2 infection, which was confirmed by nucleocapsid antibody tests that came back negative both before and after vaccination. Some 2 million PBMC per well were cultured with about 10 ug/ml peptides in IMDM containing around 5% human AB serum, approximately 10 IU/ml IL-2 and gentamicin. On days 3 and 7, half of the culture medium was replaced with fresh IL-2-containing medium. Unless otherwise noted, each peptide stimulation condition was cultured in triplicate wells. PBMC were separated from whole blood using Ficoll-Paque Plus gradient centrifugation and were then either cryopreserved at -140C or used fresh. Overlapping peptide pools spanned the spike proteins of SARS-CoV-2 and the common cold coronaviruses HCoV-NL63, HCoV-OC43 and HCoV-229E. The QIAamp micro DNA kit was used to extract genomic DNA from the cultured CD4+ T cells.

To prepare the library, the immunoSEQ multiplex PCR assay was applied. TCR beta CDR3 sequencing was performed on DNA from the cultured, isolated CD4+ T cells. As for the authors' bioinformatics: Non-productive TCR sequences were removed, reads were trimmed to the CDR3 region, and CDR3s of at least 7 amino acids were retained. The MANAFEST web app was used to identify antigen-specific clonotypes by comparing expansion in peptide wells with expansion in reference cultures. Positive clones required FDR<0.05 expansion versus reference and all other wells, odds ratio above 5, and frequency above 0.1% in two replicate wells. A clonotype was called cross-reactive if it was significantly expanded both in SARS-CoV-2 spike wells and in at least one common cold coronavirus spike condition. Using the stringdist R package, CDR3 similarity was measured by Levenshtein distance, and unrooted trees were constructed with ape in R 3.6.1. The clones in this table, taken by TCRdb from immuneACCESS, are in-frame only. Not every clone is retained; where verified, under half of the shortfall comes from an unresolved V gene, and the cause of the rest is unknown. The D gene and trimming were derived from the DNA, and the V and J assignments and clone size from that table. Present in this sample are 35,000 to 45,000 clones, approximately 82% of which were seen just once. Just under 2% of the sample goes to the ten largest clones.

The receptor's source is a human donor who received a COVID-19 vaccine. Some clones in this sample may be carry-over from other donors' samples. The sequencing here drew on CD4+ T cells from PBMCs cultured with HCoV-NL63 spike peptides, taken after COVID-19 vaccination. The cell subset or site label, read with the paper, signifies: HCoV-NL63 spike overlapping peptide pool stimulation. The sequence is built from TRBV5-1 and TRBJ1-2; matching of 5 bases hints at TRBD1 as the D gene. This receptor has the CDR3 CASSLAVGVSLGDDGYTF. The base sequence is TGCGCCAGCAGCTTGGCCGTCGGGGTCTCATTGGGGGATGATGGCTACACCTTC.